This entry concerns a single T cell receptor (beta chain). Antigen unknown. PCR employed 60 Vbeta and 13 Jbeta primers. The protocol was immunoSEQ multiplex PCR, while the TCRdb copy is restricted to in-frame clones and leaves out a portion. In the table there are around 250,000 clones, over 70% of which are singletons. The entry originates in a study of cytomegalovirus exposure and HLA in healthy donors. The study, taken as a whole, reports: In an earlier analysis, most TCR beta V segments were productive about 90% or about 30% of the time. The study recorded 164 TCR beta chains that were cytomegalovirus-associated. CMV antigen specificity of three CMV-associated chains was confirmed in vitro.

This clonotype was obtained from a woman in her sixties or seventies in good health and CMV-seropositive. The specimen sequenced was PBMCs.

The CDR3 DNA reads TGTGCCAGCAGCCAAAGGGACAGAAACACCGGGGAGCTGTTTTTT. Translation gives CASSQRDRNTGELFF. The rearrangement links TRBV7-9 to TRBJ2-2; 7 bases are shared with TRBD1. Trimming at V came to 5 bases and at J to 2 bases, leaving 5 bases not matched to a gene. The CDR3 spans 15 residues. The germline V gene has CDR1 SEHNR and CDR2 FQNEAQ (reference sequence).